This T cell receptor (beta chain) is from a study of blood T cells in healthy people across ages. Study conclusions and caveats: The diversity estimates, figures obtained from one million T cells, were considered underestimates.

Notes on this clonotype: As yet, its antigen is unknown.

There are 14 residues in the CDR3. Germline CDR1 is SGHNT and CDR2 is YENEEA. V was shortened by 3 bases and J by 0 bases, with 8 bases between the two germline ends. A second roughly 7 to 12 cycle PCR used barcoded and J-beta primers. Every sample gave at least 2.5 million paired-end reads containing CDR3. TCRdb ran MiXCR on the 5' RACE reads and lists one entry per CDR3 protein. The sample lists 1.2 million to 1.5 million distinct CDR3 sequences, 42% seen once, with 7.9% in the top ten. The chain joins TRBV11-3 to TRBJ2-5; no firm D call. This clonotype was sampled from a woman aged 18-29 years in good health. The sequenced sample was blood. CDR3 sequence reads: CASSFSRYQETQYF. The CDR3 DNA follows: TGTGCCAGCAGCTTCAGCCGGTACCAAGAGACCCAGTACTTC.